Listed below are T cell receptor beta chains from one sample, sequenced in a study of blood T cell repertoires in COVID-19. Sequencing used immunoSEQ multiplex PCR; TCRdb keeps in-frame clones, though not all of them. The sample records roughly 250,000 clones, about 87% being singletons. Sequencing was carried out using peripheral blood. Source of these receptors: a woman aged 40 to 49 with acute or convalescent COVID-19. Each CDR3 is given with its conserved first and last residue. A D gene is named only where the DNA matches it firmly. Size tells how often a clone was seen (once, few, many) or the class of an expanded clone, and some rows leave it out.

>TRBJ2-1|TRBV29-1|-|-
CSVEGGPGFNEQFF
TGCAGCGTTGAAGGGGGCCCTGGATTCAATGAGCAGTTCTTC
>TRBJ1-5|TRBV6-5|-|TRBD1
CASIRGSNQPQHF
TGTGCCAGCATCAGGGGGTCCAATCAGCCCCAGCATTTT
>TRBJ1-2|TRBV9|once|TRBD1
CASSVAGQGNYGYTF
TGTGCCAGCAGCGTAGCGGGACAGGGTAACTATGGCTACACCTTC
>TRBJ1-1|TRBV19|many|-
CASSPSGGRANTEAFF
TGTGCCAGTAGCCCGTCGGGGGGCCGAGCTAACACTGAAGCTTTCTTT
>TRBJ1-5|TRBV2|-|TRBD1
CASSDDRDQPQHF
TGTGCCAGCAGTGATGACAGGGACCAGCCCCAGCATTTT
>TRBJ2-5|TRBV19|-|TRBD1
CASTGQGALETQYF
TGTGCCAGTACGGGACAGGGGGCACTCGAGACCCAGTACTTC
>TRBJ2-5|TRBV19|-|TRBD1
CASSDRVETQYF
TGTGCCAGTAGTGACAGGGTCGAGACCCAGTACTTC
>TRBJ1-2|TRBV5-4|-|-
CASSLDGNYGYTF
TGTGCCAGCAGCTTGGACGGTAACTATGGCTACACCTTC
>TRBJ1-4|TRBV4-1|few|TRBD1
CASSQDRAQGNNEKLFF
TGCGCCAGCAGCCAAGATCGGGCACAGGGGAATAATGAAAAACTGTTTTTT
>TRBJ2-1|TRBV2|-|-
CASREDRGAYNEQFF
TGTGCCAGCAGGGAGGACCGGGGAGCCTACAATGAGCAGTTCTTC
>TRBJ2-5|TRBV24-1|-|-
CATSGGRETQYF
TGTGCCACCTCAGGGGGGCGGGAGACCCAGTACTTC
>TRBJ1-2|TRBV5-1|-|TRBD1
CASSPRQGLSYGYTF
TGCGCCAGCAGCCCGCGACAGGGGTTGAGTTATGGCTACACCTTC
>TRBJ1-2|TRBV6-2/TRBV6-3|few|-
CASSYSPPGYTF
TGTGCCAGCAGTTATTCCCCTCCTGGCTACACCTTC
>TRBJ1-5|TRBV6-4|-|TRBD1
CASSDFGTGVRNQPQHF
TGTGCCAGCAGTGACTTTGGGACAGGGGTCCGCAATCAGCCCCAGCATTTT
>TRBJ1-2|TRBV6-2/TRBV6-3|-|-
CASSSGPRQEVNYGYTF
TGTGCCAGCAGTTCGGGCCCTAGACAGGAGGTTAACTATGGCTACACCTTC
>TRBJ1-2|TRBV6-4|few|-
CASSDGQGGKGYTF
TGTGCCAGCAGTGACGGTCAGGGAGGAAAAGGCTACACCTTC
>TRBJ2-5|TRBV27|-|-
CASRRGGPLQETQYF
TGTGCCAGCAGAAGGGGGGGGCCGCTACAAGAGACCCAGTACTTC
>TRBJ1-1|TRBV6-5|-|-
CATRDKRNTEAFF
TGTGCCACCCGGGACAAACGGAACACTGAAGCTTTCTTT
>TRBJ1-6|TRBV2|once|-
CASSEQTPLHF
TGTGCCAGCAGTGAACAGACACCCCTCCACTTT
>TRBJ1-4|TRBV5-1|-|-
CASRGAANEKLFF
TGCGCCAGCAGGGGGGCGGCTAATGAAAAACTGTTTTTT
>TRBJ2-5|TRBV24-1|-|TRBD2
CATSDPTSGGTLSETQYF
TGTGCCACCAGTGATCCGACTAGCGGGGGGACCCTCAGCGAGACCCAGTACTTC
>TRBJ1-2|TRBV4-1|-|-
CASSQELREGGYTF
TGCGCCAGCAGCCAAGAGCTGAGGGAGGGAGGCTACACCTTC
>TRBJ1-3|TRBV10-3|-|-
CAIRDSTTSGNTIYF
TGTGCCATCAGGGACAGTACGACCTCTGGAAACACCATATATTTT
>TRBJ1-1|TRBV12-3/TRBV12-4|-|-
CASSLITNTEAFF
TGTGCCAGCAGTTTGATCACTAACACTGAAGCTTTCTTT
>TRBJ1-6|TRBV6-1|few|-
CASSEAGGTNSPLHF
TGTGCCAGCAGTGAAGCAGGAGGTACAAATTCACCCCTCCACTTT
>TRBJ1-4|TRBV19|-|-
CASRRDTGKLFF
TGTGCCAGTAGGAGGGACACTGGAAAACTGTTTTTT
>TRBJ2-5|TRBV10-2|-|TRBD2
CASSALAGAETQYF
TGCGCCAGCAGTGCCCTAGCGGGGGCGGAGACCCAGTACTTC
>TRBJ2-2|TRBV6-5|-|-
CASRRAGELFF
TGTGCCAGCAGACGGGCCGGGGAGCTGTTTTTT
>TRBJ1-1|TRBV6-2/TRBV6-3|-|-
CASSQDKNTEAFF
TGTGCCAGCAGCCAAGACAAGAACACTGAAGCTTTCTTT
>TRBJ1-3|TRBV6-1|-|-
CASSEAPFYSGNTIYF
TGTGCCAGCAGTGAAGCCCCGTTTTACTCTGGAAACACCATATATTTT
>TRBJ1-6|TRBV18|-|-
CASSGGQPQAHF
TGTGCCAGCTCAGGGGGACAACCCCAGGCCCACTTT
>TRBJ1-4|TRBV9|-|TRBD1
CASSVFGTGVEKLFF
TGTGCCAGCAGCGTATTCGGGACAGGGGTAGAAAAACTGTTTTTT
>TRBJ1-5|TRBV2|-|TRBD1
CASSVSGTGNQPQHF
TGTGCCAGCAGTGTTTCCGGGACAGGCAATCAGCCCCAGCATTTT
>TRBJ2-6|TRBV11-3|-|-
CASSSGQGFGANVLTF
TGTGCCAGCAGCTCCGGCCAGGGCTTTGGGGCCAACGTCCTGACTTTC
>TRBJ1-3|TRBV5-1|-|-
CASSLTPVGNTIYF
TGCGCCAGCAGCTTGACCCCAGTTGGAAACACCATATATTTT
>TRBJ1-3|TRBV3-1/TRBV3-2|once|TRBD1
CASSSRGQGGNTIYF
TGTGCCAGCAGCTCTCGCGGACAGGGAGGAAACACCATATATTTT
>TRBJ2-3|TRBV7-3|-|TRBD2
CASSPAGVAGGTDTQYF
TGTGCCAGCAGCCCTGCGGGTGTGGCGGGGGGCACAGATACGCAGTATTTT
>TRBJ1-2|TRBV6-5|-|TRBD1
CASSKRQGSDGYTF
TGTGCCAGCAGCAAAAGACAGGGCTCGGATGGCTACACCTTC
>TRBJ1-1|TRBV9|-|-
CASTAQLNTEAFF
TGTGCCAGCACCGCACAATTGAACACTGAAGCTTTCTTT
>TRBJ2-3|TRBV7-9|-|TRBD2
CASSPPAGGLAGGTDTQYF
TGTGCCAGCAGCCCACCAGCGGGAGGGCTAGCGGGGGGCACAGATACGCAGTATTTT
>TRBJ2-2|TRBV11-2|-|-
CASSHYLTVANTGELFF
TGTGCCAGCAGCCACTACTTGACAGTAGCGAACACCGGGGAGCTGTTTTTT